The clone carrying this T cell receptor (beta chain) has just one count. The antigen is undetermined. The data originate from a study of radiotherapy plus CTLA-4 blockade in lung cancer. Assay used: immunoSEQ multiplex PCR; TCRdb lists only in-frame clones, some missing. Altogether 95,000 to 150,000 clones are present, about 90% being singletons, with the ten largest covering 6.9%. Regarding the study as a whole: Some TCR clones had been derived from tumors. These clones expanded in peripheral blood after radiotherapy plus ipilimumab. It was early blood T cell clone dynamics, with interferon-beta, that reportedly best predicted response.

Lung cancer patients with chemo-refractory metastatic non-small-cell disease were given focal radiation plus CTLA-4 blockade with ipilimumab. Trimming took 5 bases from V and 4 from J, leaving 14 bases between them. Germline-derived CDR1 and CDR2 are MNHNS and SASEGT. CDR3 length equals 14 residues. The rearrangement uses TRBV6-1 and TRBJ2-5; D is ambiguous. Source: peripheral blood, taken from a patient treated with radiotherapy plus ipilimumab. The sequence was obtained from a human donor with non-small cell lung cancer that progressed on radiotherapy plus ipilimumab. CDR3: CASSPKGSRETQYF. The CDR3 region has the DNA TGTGCCAGCAGTCCCAAGGGCTCGAGAGAGACCCAGTACTTC.